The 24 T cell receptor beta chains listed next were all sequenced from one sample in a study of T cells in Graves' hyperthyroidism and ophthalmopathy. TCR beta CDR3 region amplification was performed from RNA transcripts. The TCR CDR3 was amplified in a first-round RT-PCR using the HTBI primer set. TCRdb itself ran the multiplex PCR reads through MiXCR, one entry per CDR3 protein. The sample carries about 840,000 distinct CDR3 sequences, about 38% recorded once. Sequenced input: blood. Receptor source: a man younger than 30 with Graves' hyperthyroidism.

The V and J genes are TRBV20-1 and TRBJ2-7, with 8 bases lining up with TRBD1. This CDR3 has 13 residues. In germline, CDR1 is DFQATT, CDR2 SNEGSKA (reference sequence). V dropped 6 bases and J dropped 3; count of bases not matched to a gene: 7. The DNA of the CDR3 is TGCAGTGCCGACCGGACAGGGAACTACGAGCAGTACTTC. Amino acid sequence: CSADRTGNYEQYF.

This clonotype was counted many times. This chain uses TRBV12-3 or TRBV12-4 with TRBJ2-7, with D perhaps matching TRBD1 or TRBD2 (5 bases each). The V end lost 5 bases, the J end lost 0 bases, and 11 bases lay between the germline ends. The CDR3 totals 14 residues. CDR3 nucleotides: TGTGCCAGCAGTCCCGGGACGGACTCCTACGAGCAGTACTTC. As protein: CASSPGTDSYEQYF.

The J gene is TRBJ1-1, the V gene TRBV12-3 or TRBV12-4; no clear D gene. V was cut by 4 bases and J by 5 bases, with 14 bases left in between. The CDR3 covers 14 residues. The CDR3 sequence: CASSSLTGRTEAFF. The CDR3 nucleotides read TGTGCCAGCAGTTCGCTCACTGGTAGGACTGAAGCTTTCTTT.

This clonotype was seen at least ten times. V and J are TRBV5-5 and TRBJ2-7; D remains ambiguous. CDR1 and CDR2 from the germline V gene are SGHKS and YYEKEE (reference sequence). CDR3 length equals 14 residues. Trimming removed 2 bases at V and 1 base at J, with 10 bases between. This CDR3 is CASSFGQGSYEQYF. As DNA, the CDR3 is TGTGCCAGCAGCTTTGGGCAAGGTTCCTACGAGCAGTACTTC.

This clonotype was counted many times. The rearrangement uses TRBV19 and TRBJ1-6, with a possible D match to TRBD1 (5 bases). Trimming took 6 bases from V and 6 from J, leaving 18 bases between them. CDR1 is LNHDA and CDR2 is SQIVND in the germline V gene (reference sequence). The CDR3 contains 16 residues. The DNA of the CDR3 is TGTGCCAGTAGATCCTCCGGGACCGGCAGTAATTCACCCCTCCACTTT. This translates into CASRSSGTGSNSPLHF.

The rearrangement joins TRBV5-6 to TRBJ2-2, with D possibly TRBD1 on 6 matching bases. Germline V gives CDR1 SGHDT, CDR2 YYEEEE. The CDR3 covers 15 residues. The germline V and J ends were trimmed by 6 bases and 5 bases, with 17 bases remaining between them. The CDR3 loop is CASTTVGQGTGELFF. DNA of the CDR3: TGTGCCAGCACCACCGTTGGGCAGGGGACCGGGGAGCTGTTTTTT.

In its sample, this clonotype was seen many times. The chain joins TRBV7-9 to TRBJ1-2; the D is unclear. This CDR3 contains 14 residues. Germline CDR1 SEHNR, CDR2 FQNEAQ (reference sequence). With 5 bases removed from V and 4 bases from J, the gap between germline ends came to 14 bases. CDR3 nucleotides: TGTGCCAGCAGCCCGCCGGCAGGCAGCTATGGCTACACCTTC. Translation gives CASSPPAGSYGYTF.

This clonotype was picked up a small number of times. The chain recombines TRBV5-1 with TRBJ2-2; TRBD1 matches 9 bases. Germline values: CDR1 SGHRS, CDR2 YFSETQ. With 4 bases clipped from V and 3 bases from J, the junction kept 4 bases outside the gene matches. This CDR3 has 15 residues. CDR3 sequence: CASSPGDRDTGELFF. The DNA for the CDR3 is TGCGCCAGCAGCCCGGGGGACAGGGACACCGGGGAGCTGTTTTTT.

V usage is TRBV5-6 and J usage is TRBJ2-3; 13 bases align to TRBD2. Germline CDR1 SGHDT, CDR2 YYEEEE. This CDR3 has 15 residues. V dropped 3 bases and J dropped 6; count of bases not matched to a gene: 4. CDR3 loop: CASSWGLAGMDTQYF. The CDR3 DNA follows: TGTGCCAGCAGCTGGGGACTAGCGGGGATGGATACGCAGTATTTT.

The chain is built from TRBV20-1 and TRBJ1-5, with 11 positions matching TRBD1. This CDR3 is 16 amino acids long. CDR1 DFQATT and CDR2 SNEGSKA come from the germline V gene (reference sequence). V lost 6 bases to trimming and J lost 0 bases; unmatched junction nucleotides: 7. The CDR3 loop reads CSALRGTGGSNQPQHF. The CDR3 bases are TGCAGTGCCCTCAGAGGGACAGGGGGTAGCAATCAGCCCCAGCATTTT.

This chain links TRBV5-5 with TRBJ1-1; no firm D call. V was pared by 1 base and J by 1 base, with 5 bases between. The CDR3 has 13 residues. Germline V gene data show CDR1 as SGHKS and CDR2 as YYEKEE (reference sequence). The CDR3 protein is CASSLWQNTEAFF. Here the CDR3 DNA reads TGTGCCAGCAGCTTGTGGCAGAACACTGAAGCTTTCTTT.

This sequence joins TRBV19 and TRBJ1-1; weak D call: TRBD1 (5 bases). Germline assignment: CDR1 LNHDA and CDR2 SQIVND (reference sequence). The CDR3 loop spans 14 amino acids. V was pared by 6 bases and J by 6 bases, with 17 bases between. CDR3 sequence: CASSGGPTRAEAFF. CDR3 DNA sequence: TGTGCCAGTAGCGGGGGACCCACGAGGGCTGAAGCTTTCTTT.

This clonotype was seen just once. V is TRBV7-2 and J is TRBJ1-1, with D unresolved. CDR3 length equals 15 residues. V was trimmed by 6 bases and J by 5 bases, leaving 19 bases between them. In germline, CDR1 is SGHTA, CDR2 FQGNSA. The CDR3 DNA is TGTGCCAGCAGTCTCCACGGAGGCGGGAGAACTGAAGCTTTCTTT. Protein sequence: CASSLHGGGRTEAFF.

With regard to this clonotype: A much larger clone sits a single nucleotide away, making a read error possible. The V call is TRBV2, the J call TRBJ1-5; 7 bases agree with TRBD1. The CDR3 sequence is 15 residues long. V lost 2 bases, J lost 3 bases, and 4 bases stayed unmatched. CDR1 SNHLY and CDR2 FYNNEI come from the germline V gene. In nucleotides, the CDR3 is TGTGCCAGCAGTGAATGGGGACAGTACAATCAGCCCCAGCATTTT. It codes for CASSEWGQYNQPQHF. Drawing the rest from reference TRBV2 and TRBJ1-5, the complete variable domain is EPEVTQTPSHQVTQMGQEVILRCVPISNHLYFYWYRQILGQKVEFLVSFYNNEISEKSEIFDDQFSVERPDGSNFTLKIRSTKLEDSAMYFCASSEWGQYNQPQHFGDGTRLSIL.

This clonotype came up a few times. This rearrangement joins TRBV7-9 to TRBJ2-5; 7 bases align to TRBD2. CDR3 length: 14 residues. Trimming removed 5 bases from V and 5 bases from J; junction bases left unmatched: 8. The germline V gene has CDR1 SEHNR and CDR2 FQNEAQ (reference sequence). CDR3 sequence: CASSIREAEETQYF. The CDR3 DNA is TGTGCCAGCAGCATTCGGGAGGCCGAGGAGACCCAGTACTTC.

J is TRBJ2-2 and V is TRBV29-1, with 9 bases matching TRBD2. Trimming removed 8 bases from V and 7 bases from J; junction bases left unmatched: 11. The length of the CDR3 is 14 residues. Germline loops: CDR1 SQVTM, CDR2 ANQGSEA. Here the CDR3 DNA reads TGCAGCAGTCTAGCGGGAAAGGAAGGCGGGGAGCTGTTTTTT. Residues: CSSLAGKEGGELFF.

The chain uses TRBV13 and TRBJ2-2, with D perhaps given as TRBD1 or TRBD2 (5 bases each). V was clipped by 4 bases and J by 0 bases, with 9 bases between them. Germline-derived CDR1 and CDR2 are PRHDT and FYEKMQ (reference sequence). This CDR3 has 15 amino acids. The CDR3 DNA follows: TGTGCCAGCAGCTCGGGACGGACGAACACCGGGGAGCTGTTTTTT. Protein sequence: CASSSGRTNTGELFF.

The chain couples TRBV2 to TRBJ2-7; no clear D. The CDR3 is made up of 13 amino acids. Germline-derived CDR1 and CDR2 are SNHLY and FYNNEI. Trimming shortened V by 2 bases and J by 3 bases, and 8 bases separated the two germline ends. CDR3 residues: CASSESQYYEQYF. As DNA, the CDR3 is TGTGCCAGCAGTGAAAGCCAGTACTACGAGCAGTACTTC.

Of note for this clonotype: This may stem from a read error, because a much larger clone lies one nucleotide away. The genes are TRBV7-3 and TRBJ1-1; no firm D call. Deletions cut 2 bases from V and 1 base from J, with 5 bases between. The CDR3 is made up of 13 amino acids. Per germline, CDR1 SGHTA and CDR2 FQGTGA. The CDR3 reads CASSLPSNTEAFF. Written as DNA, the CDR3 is TGTGCCAGCAGCTTACCCTCGAACACTGAAGCTTTCTTT.

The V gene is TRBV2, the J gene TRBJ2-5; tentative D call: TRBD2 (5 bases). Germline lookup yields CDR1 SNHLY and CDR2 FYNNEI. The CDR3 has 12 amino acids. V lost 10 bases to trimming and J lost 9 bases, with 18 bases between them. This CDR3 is CAIEVSKEAQYF. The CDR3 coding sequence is TGTGCCATCGAGGTGAGTAAGGAGGCCCAGTACTTC.

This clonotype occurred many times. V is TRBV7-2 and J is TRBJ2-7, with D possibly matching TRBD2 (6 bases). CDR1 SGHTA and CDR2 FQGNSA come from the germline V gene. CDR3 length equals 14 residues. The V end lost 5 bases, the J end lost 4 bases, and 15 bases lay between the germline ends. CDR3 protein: CASSHVVAEYEQYF. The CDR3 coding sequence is TGTGCCAGCAGCCACGTGGTAGCGGAGTACGAGCAGTACTTC.

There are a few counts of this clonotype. CDR3 DNA sequence: TGTGCCAGCAGTGAGTGGGGACAGACCTATGGCTACACCTTC. As protein: CASSEWGQTYGYTF. The chain recombines TRBV12-3 or TRBV12-4 with TRBJ1-2; 7 bases match TRBD1. CDR3 length: 14 residues. Trimming at V came to 5 bases and at J to 4 bases, leaving 7 bases not matched to a gene.

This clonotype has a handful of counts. The CDR3 nucleotides are TGCAGTGCTAGAGATCGGATCGGGAAGACCCAAGAGACCCAGTACTTC. Translating gives CSARDRIGKTQETQYF. The chain joins TRBV20-1 to TRBJ2-5, with D perhaps matching TRBD2 (5 bases). The ends were cut back, 0 bases at V and 1 base at J, with 15 bases in the middle. CDR3 size: 16 residues. From germline, CDR1 is DFQATT and CDR2 SNEGSKA (reference sequence).

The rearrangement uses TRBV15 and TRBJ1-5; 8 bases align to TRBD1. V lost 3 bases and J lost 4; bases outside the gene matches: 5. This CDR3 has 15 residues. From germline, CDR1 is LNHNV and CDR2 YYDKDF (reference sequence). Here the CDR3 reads CATSSSTGANQPQHF. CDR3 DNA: TGTGCCACCAGCAGTTCGACAGGGGCGAATCAGCCCCAGCATTTT.